The 9 T cell receptor beta chains below come from one sample, sequenced in a study of glioma-infiltrating T cells after dendritic cell vaccination. Time point denoted: after dendritic cell vaccination, including at tumor progression/relapse. TCRdb keeps only in-frame clones here, not all; method: immunoSEQ multiplex PCR. The sample has roughly 60,000 clones, roughly 86% seen once. The sequencing here drew on blood, taken after dendritic cell vaccination. These receptors all come from a human donor with glioblastoma.

The J gene is TRBJ2-5, the V gene TRBV7-2; the match to TRBD1 covers 8 bases. The CDR3 totals 15 residues. Germline-derived CDR1 and CDR2 are SGHTA and FQGNSA. J was trimmed by 4 bases and V by 5 bases; bases with no gene match: 9. The DNA of the CDR3 is TGTGCCAGCAGCCTCCCAGGGGGCGCCCCAGAGACCCAGTACTTC. Its protein is CASSLPGGAPETQYF.

The chain has TRBV4-1 and TRBJ1-4; D might be TRBD1 (6 bases). This CDR3 spans 15 amino acids. The V gene lost 3 bases and the J gene lost 7 bases, with 15 bases spanning the gap. Germline loops: CDR1 MGHRA, CDR2 YSYEKL. The CDR3 reads CASSQYTGPSEKLFF. The CDR3 DNA sequence: TGCGCCAGCAGCCAGTACACAGGGCCAAGTGAAAAACTGTTTTTT.

This chain uses TRBV19 with TRBJ1-2, with a possible D match to TRBD1 (6 bases). The CDR3 has 14 residues. V shed 3 bases and J shed 3 bases, with 11 bases lying between them. The germline V gene encodes CDR1 LNHDA and CDR2 SQIVND (reference sequence). The CDR3 nucleotides are TGTGCCAGTAGTATCCGGACAGATTACTATGGCTACACCTTC. Amino acid sequence: CASSIRTDYYGYTF. The full variable domain, with the rest looked up from reference TRBV19 and TRBJ1-2, is DGGITQSPKYLFRKEGQNVTLSCEQNLNHDAMYWYRQDPGQGLRLIYYSQIVNDFQKGDIAEGYSVSREKKESFPLTVTSAQKNPTAFYLCASSIRTDYYGYTFGSGTRLTVV.

This chain links TRBV10-1 with TRBJ2-7, with D possibly being TRBD1 (5 bases). Germline V gene sequence: CDR1 WNHNN, CDR2 SYGVQD (reference sequence). V was trimmed by 6 bases and J by 4 bases, leaving 19 bases between them. The length of the CDR3 is 15 residues. CDR3 residues: CASSEGVSSGYEQYF. The CDR3 DNA reads TGCGCCAGCAGCGAAGGGGTCTCCTCCGGGTACGAGCAGTACTTC.

This chain links TRBV5-4 with TRBJ1-2, with D perhaps TRBD1 (5 bases). This CDR3 is 14 amino acids long. Germline V gene data show CDR1 as SGHNT and CDR2 as YYREEE (reference sequence). V was shortened by 0 bases and J by 6 bases, with 12 bases between the two germline ends. The CDR3 DNA follows: TGTGCCAGCAGCTTGGAAAACGGGGGGGATGGCTACACCTTC. This translates into CASSLENGGDGYTF.

The chain joins TRBV5-4 to TRBJ2-7; D possibly corresponds to TRBD2 (6 bases). The CDR3 is 14 residues long. Deletions cut 3 bases from V and 7 bases from J, with 17 bases between. The germline gives CDR1 SGHNT, CDR2 YYREEE (reference sequence). This CDR3 is CASSSGTGVREQYF. CDR3 sequence (DNA): TGTGCCAGCAGCTCCGGGACTGGGGTCCGGGAGCAGTACTTC.

This clone was recorded a few times. The rearrangement joins TRBV7-9 to TRBJ2-7; D may be TRBD2 (5 bases). The CDR3 runs 16 residues. With 5 bases removed from V and 0 bases from J, the gap between germline ends came to 17 bases. From germline, CDR1 is SEHNR and CDR2 FQNEAQ (reference sequence). CDR3 bases: TGTGCCAGCAGCCCCCCGAATGCTGGGAGCTCCTACGAGCAGTACTTC. Its protein is CASSPPNAGSSYEQYF.

This clone appeared a single time. The genes are TRBV7-2 and TRBJ1-3, with a possible D match to TRBD1 (6 bases). This CDR3 has 16 residues. Between the trimmed V and J ends, which lost 5 bases and 4 bases, there was a span of 18 bases. CDR1 and CDR2 (germline): SGHTA, FQGNSA. CDR3 sequence (DNA): TGTGCCAGCAGCCTACTGGGGGACACGTCCGGAAACACCATATATTTT. As protein: CASSLLGDTSGNTIYF. The variable domain in full, completed from reference TRBV7-2 and TRBJ1-3, reads GAGVSQSPSNKVTEKGKDVELRCDPISGHTALYWYRQSLGQGLEFLIYFQGNSAPDKSGLPSDRFSAERTGGSVSTLTIQRTQQEDSAVYLCASSLLGDTSGNTIYFGEGSWLTVV.

The chain combines TRBV19 with TRBJ1-5; possibly TRBD1 for D (6 bases). Trimming shortened V by 1 base and J by 1 base, and 8 bases separated the two germline ends. The CDR3 spans 15 residues. Germline V CDR1 and CDR2: LNHDA, SQIVND (reference sequence). The DNA of the CDR3 is TGTGCCAGTAGTATAGGCGGGGGCAGCAATCAGCCCCAGCATTTT. Protein: CASSIGGGSNQPQHF.